This is a list of T cell receptor beta chains from one sample in a study of cytomegalovirus exposure and HLA in healthy donors. Clones were sequenced by immunoSEQ multiplex PCR, and TCRdb holds only the in-frame ones, with some missing. The sample yields about 150,000 clones, more than 75% seen once. Input material: PBMCs. The receptors shown here come from a man aged 25 to 40 in good health and CMV-seropositive. Both conserved end residues are part of each CDR3. D genes are given only for firm matches. Clone size is given for some rows only: seen once, a few or many times, or a class if the clone is expanded.

CASEWSGANTDTQYF TGTGCCTCTGAGTGGAGCGGGGCGAACACAGATACGCAGTATTTT TRBJ2-3 TRBD2 . TRBV25-1
CASILTTEAYEQYF TGTGCCAGCATCCTAACGACAGAGGCATACGAGCAGTACTTC TRBJ2-7 . . TRBV2
CASSSPAGRVWVKNIQYF TGTGCCAGCAGTTCCCCCGCTGGGCGGGTGTGGGTCAAAAACATTCAGTACTTC TRBJ2-4 . . TRBV28
CASSVSSGPYEQYF TGCGCCAGCAGTGTTTCTAGCGGACCCTACGAGCAGTACTTC TRBJ2-7 TRBD2 . TRBV10-2
CASSRKGDPLNEQFF TGCGCCAGCAGCCGAAAGGGGGACCCACTAAACGAGCAGTTCTTC TRBJ2-1 . . TRBV4-1
CASSYWARNTEAFF TGTGCCAGCAGTTATTGGGCAAGAAACACTGAAGCTTTCTTT TRBJ1-1 . . TRBV13
CASSLTGESYEQYF TGTGCCAGCAGCTTGACAGGGGAATCCTACGAGCAGTACTTC TRBJ2-7 TRBD1 . TRBV7-3
CAISRAVEQFF TGTGCCATCTCGCGGGCCGTTGAGCAGTTCTTC TRBJ2-1 . . TRBV6-5
CASSLAGRQETQYF TGCGCCAGCAGCTTGGCCGGCAGGCAAGAGACCCAGTACTTC TRBJ2-5 . . TRBV5-1
CASSHRKGTGGETQYF TGTGCCAGCAGCCATCGGAAAGGGACAGGGGGAGAGACCCAGTACTTC TRBJ2-5 TRBD1 few TRBV13
CASSSTGVPYEQYF TGTGCCAGCAGCTCAACAGGGGTCCCCTACGAGCAGTACTTC TRBJ2-7 TRBD1 . TRBV7-9
CASTTGGAREQYF TGTGCCAGCACAACAGGGGGCGCGAGGGAGCAGTACTTC TRBJ2-7 TRBD1 . TRBV28
CASSFHRNYEQYF TGCGCCAGCAGCTTTCACAGAAACTACGAGCAGTACTTC TRBJ2-7 . . TRBV5-1
CASSHSGTGEAFF TGTGCCAGTAGTCACTCCGGGACAGGGGAAGCTTTCTTT TRBJ1-1 TRBD1 . TRBV19